The T cell receptor (beta chain) described here comes from a study of T cell clusters in autoimmune cytopenias. Comment on this clonotype: Antigen unknown.

TRB rearrangements were amplified by touch-down multiplex PCR with mixed TRB-A/B primers. TCRdb re-called the multiplex PCR reads; every CDR3 protein appears as one record, without DNA. The sample totals around 15,000 distinct CDR3 sequences. Germline V CDR1 and CDR2: SGHDT, YYEEEE. This CDR3 has 15 amino acids. TRB amplification used roughly 250 ng of peripheral blood genomic DNA. Regarding the study as a whole: Primary autoimmune cytopenia patients appeared to lack physiological T cell clusters present in healthy donors.

The same data also went into a second study, on T cell repertoires in aging, cancer and after chemotherapy. This second study notes: Rebound thymic output was suggested by rising median generation probability during chemotherapy in each cancer cohort.

The TCR comes from a human donor in good health. The sample was peripheral blood. V gene TRBV5-6 combines with J gene TRBJ2-3; the D call from TCRdb, TRBD2, cannot be confirmed without DNA. The CDR3 sequence: CASSQTSGSTDTQYF.